The next 2 T cell receptor beta chains were all read from a single sample in a study of vaccination effects on CD4 cells after COVID-19. Some clones are missing from TCRdb's copy, which holds only in-frame ones; the method was immunoSEQ multiplex PCR. The profile covers some 25,000 clones, with about 71% appearing a single time and about an eighth taken by the ten largest. Sequencing was preceded by expansion of antigen-specific CD4+ T cells with viral peptide pools in the ViraFEST assay. Having been cultured for around nine days, the cells underwent CD4+ T cell isolation. Nucleocapsid antibodies stayed negative before and after vaccination, showing no earlier SARS-CoV-2 infection. The antigens these receptors bind are not known. The material sequenced was CD4+ T cells from PBMCs cultured with HCoV-OC43 spike peptides, taken before COVID-19 vaccination. The subset is: HCoV-OC43 spike overlapping peptide pool stimulation. Receptors originate from a human donor who received a COVID-19 vaccine.

J is TRBJ2-5 and V is TRBV7-8; 7 bases fit TRBD2. Germline V gene lookup returns CDR1 SGHVS and CDR2 FQNEAQ. This CDR3 has 16 amino acids. V lost 2 bases to trimming and J lost 1 base; unmatched junction nucleotides: 7. The CDR3 nucleotides read TGTGCCAGCAGCTTAATGGGGGGAGGGGCCCAAGAGACCCAGTACTTC. Its translation is CASSLMGGGAQETQYF.

This clone has a handful of counts. The chain employs TRBV5-1 and TRBJ2-1, with TRBD2 matching over 13 bases. The germline CDR1 and CDR2 sequences are SGHRS and YFSETQ. V shed 3 bases, J shed 8 bases, and the junction held 14 bases outside the gene matches. The CDR3 has 18 amino acids. The CDR3 nucleotides are TGCGCCAGCAGCTCCTTCCTACTAACTAGCGGGGGGGCGTATGAGCAGTTCTTC. Translated: CASSSFLLTSGGAYEQFF.